A single sample gave rise to the 25 T cell receptor beta chains below, sequenced in a study of technical replicates of blood from several donors. Here immunoSEQ multiplex PCR was the method, and the copy in TCRdb shows in-frame clones only, minus some. The profile covers approximately 75,000 clones, with more than 90% appearing a single time and 0.41% taken by the ten largest. Input material: T cells isolated from PBMCs. The source is a human donor in good health.

The chain combines TRBV5-1 with TRBJ2-3; D is perhaps TRBD2 (6 bases). Germline V gene data show CDR1 as SGHRS and CDR2 as YFSETQ. This CDR3 comprises 16 residues. The V and J ends lost 3 bases and 0 bases respectively, with 14 bases between them. CDR3 protein: CASSSRGGQSTDTQYF. As DNA, the CDR3 is TGCGCCAGCAGCTCAAGAGGAGGGCAGAGCACAGATACGCAGTATTTT.

This clone has only one observation. V gene TRBV19 combines with J gene TRBJ2-7, with 7 bases fitting TRBD1. V dropped 4 bases and J dropped 7; count of bases not matched to a gene: 7. Germline CDR1 and CDR2: LNHDA and SQIVND (reference sequence). This CDR3 comprises 13 residues. CDR3 nucleotides: TGTGCCAGTAGTAAGGACAGGCTAGAGGAGCAGTACTTC. The encoded protein is CASSKDRLEEQYF.

This clone showed up just once. J is TRBJ1-2 and V is TRBV6-1, with a possible D match to TRBD1 (6 bases). CDR1 is MNHNS, CDR2 SASEGT, per germline. CDR3 length: 11 amino acids. V dropped 5 bases and J dropped 8 bases, with 9 bases sitting between them. This CDR3 reads CASSMGQGYTF. CDR3 in DNA: TGTGCCAGCAGTATGGGACAAGGCTACACCTTC.

This clone was seen just once. This chain uses TRBV4-2 with TRBJ2-7; D ambiguous. The CDR3 is 14 amino acids. Deletions cut 2 bases from V and 3 bases from J, with 11 bases between. CDR1 LGHNA and CDR2 YNFKEQ come from the germline V gene. In nucleotides, the CDR3 is TGTGCCAGCAGCCAAATCGGAGACGGCTACGAGCAGTACTTC. Protein sequence: CASSQIGDGYEQYF.

V and J are TRBV7-3 and TRBJ2-3; a weak D match, TRBD1 (6 bases). This CDR3 has 14 residues. Germline V lookup: CDR1 SGHTA, CDR2 FQGTGA. Trimming stripped 2 bases from V and 5 bases from J, with 11 bases between. The CDR3 reads CASSLGGSGDTQYF. CDR3 DNA sequence: TGTGCCAGCAGCTTAGGGGGCTCCGGAGATACGCAGTATTTT.

The chain has TRBV10-3 and TRBJ2-1; weak D call: TRBD1 (6 bases). Germline CDR1 reads ENHRY; CDR2 reads SYGVKD. V shed 9 bases and J shed 5 bases, with 20 bases lying between them. CDR3 length equals 15 residues. CDR3 DNA: TGTGCCATTCACCCGGCAGGGGTAAAGAACAATGAGCAGTTCTTC. Amino acid sequence: CAIHPAGVKNNEQFF.

J is TRBJ1-1 and V is TRBV28; D is uncertain. With 6 bases removed from V and 11 bases from J, the gap between germline ends came to 19 bases. Germline loops: CDR1 MDHEN, CDR2 SYDVKM. This CDR3 comprises 13 residues. CDR3 sequence reads: CASRYDTIYSAFF. Written as DNA, the CDR3 is TGTGCCAGCAGATACGACACGATCTACTCGGCTTTCTTT.

This clone was detected once. This chain connects TRBV27 to TRBJ1-5, with D tentatively TRBD1 (5 bases). This CDR3 comprises 15 residues. Germline V gene sequence: CDR1 MNHEY, CDR2 SMNVEV (reference sequence). Trimming left V 5 bases short and J 0 bases short, with 11 bases between. The CDR3 DNA reads TGTGCCAGCAGTGACCTAGGGGTTAGCAATCAGCCCCAGCATTTT. Protein product: CASSDLGVSNQPQHF.

The chain has TRBV19 and TRBJ1-5, with D tentatively TRBD1 (5 bases). CDR3 size: 15 residues. Trimming removed 1 base from V and 7 bases from J, with 14 bases in between. Germline V gives CDR1 LNHDA, CDR2 SQIVND (reference sequence). The CDR3 here is CASSIGTLKGQPQHF. CDR3 in DNA: TGTGCCAGTAGTATAGGGACCTTAAAGGGGCAGCCCCAGCATTTT.

J is TRBJ2-2 and V is TRBV11-2, with 8 positions matching TRBD2. Germline lookup yields CDR1 SGHAT and CDR2 FQNNGV. Trimming took 7 bases from V and 5 from J; bases not matched to a gene: 12. The length of the CDR3 is 16 residues. Here the CDR3 reads CASTAYLTSGTGELFF. CDR3 DNA: TGTGCCAGCACCGCTTATCTCACTAGCGGTACCGGGGAGCTGTTTTTT.

A few counts support this clone. The rearrangement joins TRBV19 to TRBJ2-7; D may be TRBD1 (6 bases). The CDR3 is made up of 13 amino acids. V lost 5 bases and J lost 4, with 12 bases in between. Germline CDR1 LNHDA, CDR2 SQIVND (reference sequence). CDR3 amino acids: CASSSQDRYEQYF. The CDR3 coding sequence is TGTGCCAGTAGTTCGCAGGACAGATACGAGCAGTACTTC.

This chain connects TRBV6-1 to TRBJ1-1; a weak D match, TRBD1 (6 bases). Germline CDR1 MNHNS, CDR2 SASEGT. V was shortened by 7 bases and J by 3 bases, with 12 bases between the two germline ends. CDR3 size: 13 residues. CDR3 nucleotides: TGTGCCAGCACTTGGGGACATGACACTGAAGCTTTCTTT. Translated, it gives CASTWGHDTEAFF.

The V call is TRBV2, the J call TRBJ2-7; a weak D match, TRBD1 (6 bases). Trimming pared 9 bases from V and 4 bases from J, leaving 16 bases between. Germline loops: CDR1 SNHLY, CDR2 FYNNEI. The CDR3 is 13 residues long. The CDR3 loop is CASGGPKTYEQYF. CDR3 nucleotides: TGTGCCAGTGGGGGCCCTAAGACATACGAGCAGTACTTC.

The rearrangement links TRBV5-1 to TRBJ1-5; D may be TRBD1 (5 bases). The CDR3 has 13 residues. The germline gives CDR1 SGHRS, CDR2 YFSETQ. Trimming shortened V by 3 bases and J by 5 bases, and 9 bases separated the two germline ends. The CDR3 coding sequence is TGCGCCAGCAGCTCTGACAGCTATCAGCCCCAGCATTTT. Translating gives CASSSDSYQPQHF.

The chain uses TRBV6-1 and TRBJ2-7; D gene uncertain. Germline-derived CDR1 and CDR2 are MNHNS and SASEGT. There are 14 residues in the CDR3. The V end was cut by 4 bases, the J end by 4 bases, with 14 bases between. CDR3 DNA sequence: TGTGCCAGCAGTGCTCGTGAGTTCGGGTACGAGCAGTACTTC. It specifies CASSAREFGYEQYF.

The chain combines TRBV28 with TRBJ2-5, with 8 bases that match TRBD1. The CDR3 sequence is 18 residues long. Germline V lookup: CDR1 MDHEN, CDR2 SYDVKM. The V gene end was trimmed by 7 bases and the J gene end by 4 bases; junction bases not matched to a gene: 20. The CDR3 loop reads CASNLYPESGQVTETQYF. Here the CDR3 DNA reads TGTGCCAGCAACCTCTATCCCGAGTCGGGACAGGTGACAGAGACCCAGTACTTC. Filled out from reference TRBV28 and TRBJ2-5, the complete variable domain reads DVKVTQSSRYLVKRTGEKVFLECVQDMDHENMFWYRQDPGLGLRLIYFSYDVKMKEKGDIPEGYSVSREKKERFSLILESASTNQTSMYLCASNLYPESGQVTETQYFGPGTRLLVL.

This sequence joins TRBV6-6 and TRBJ2-5, with 14 positions matching TRBD2. V was clipped by 5 bases and J by 5 bases; unmatched bases: 4. Germline CDR1 MNHNY, CDR2 SVGAGI (reference sequence). CDR3 size: 15 residues. CDR3 coding DNA: TGTGCCAGCAGTGCGACTAGCGGGAGGGCCGAGACCCAGTACTTC. It specifies CASSATSGRAETQYF.

The rearrangement uses TRBV7-9 and TRBJ1-2; no reliable D call. This CDR3 region has 18 residues. Germline CDR1 is SEHNR and CDR2 is FQNEAQ (reference sequence). V was pared by 2 bases and J by 0 bases, with 19 bases between. The CDR3 here is CASSLFKRAPNSNYGYTF. The CDR3 coding sequence is TGTGCCAGCAGCTTATTTAAACGCGCGCCAAACTCTAACTATGGCTACACCTTC.

V is TRBV19 and J is TRBJ1-4; D might be TRBD1 (6 bases). The CDR3 runs to 12 residues. Trimming took off 7 bases at V and 8 bases at J, with 11 bases between the two ends. Germline V gene lookup returns CDR1 LNHDA and CDR2 SQIVND (reference sequence). The CDR3 nucleotides are TGTGCCAGTAACAGGGTCGGAGAAAAACTGTTTTTT. Its protein is CASNRVGEKLFF.

The V gene is TRBV9, the J gene TRBJ1-1; 8 bases agree with TRBD1. J was trimmed by 4 bases and V by 0 bases; bases with no gene match: 8. The CDR3 totals 16 residues. Germline V gene sequence: CDR1 SGDLS, CDR2 YYNGEE. The CDR3 coding sequence is TGTGCCAGCAGCGTAGGGGCAGGGGGCGATAGCACTGAAGCTTTCTTT. It codes for CASSVGAGGDSTEAFF.

CDR3 region: CASSPTGDAYGYTF. In DNA form, the CDR3 reads TGTGCCAGCAGCCCAACAGGGGACGCCTATGGCTACACCTTC. The chain is built from TRBV7-6 and TRBJ1-2, with 7 bases matching TRBD1. The germline V gene encodes CDR1 SGHVS and CDR2 FNYEAQ. V trimming: 5 bases; J trimming: 4 bases; junction bases outside the gene matches: 7. This CDR3 has 14 amino acids.

The chain uses TRBV11-2 and TRBJ2-7, with 11 bases that match TRBD1. Germline loops: CDR1 SGHAT, CDR2 FQNNGV. Losses at the gene ends were 5 bases for V and 2 bases for J; bases not matched to a gene: 5. The length of the CDR3 is 15 residues. The CDR3 region is CASSIVGQGAYEQYF. The CDR3, as DNA: TGTGCCAGCAGCATAGTGGGACAGGGGGCCTACGAGCAGTACTTC.

This chain uses TRBV11-3 with TRBJ1-1, with a possible D match to TRBD1 (5 bases). CDR3 size: 15 residues. Trimming removed 5 bases from V and 1 base from J, with 14 bases in between. Per the germline V gene, CDR1 is SGHNT and CDR2 is YENEEA. CDR3: CASSPRRGGNTEAFF. For the CDR3, the DNA is TGTGCCAGCAGCCCCAGAAGGGGAGGGAACACTGAAGCTTTCTTT.

V usage is TRBV2 and J usage is TRBJ2-7; 8 bases fit TRBD1. CDR1 is SNHLY and CDR2 is FYNNEI in the germline V gene. The CDR3 length is 11 residues. V dropped 6 bases and J dropped 6; count of bases not matched to a gene: 1. CDR3 bases: TGTGCCAGCAGGGACAGGGTCGAGCAGTACTTC. It yields the protein CASRDRVEQYF.

J is TRBJ1-3 and V is TRBV30, with TRBD1 matching over 7 bases. V lost 3 bases and J lost 4; bases outside the gene matches: 3. The CDR3 runs to 13 residues. Per germline, CDR1 GTSNPN and CDR2 SVGIG (reference sequence). The CDR3 loop reads CAWRDRPGNTIYF. The CDR3, as DNA: TGTGCCTGGAGGGACAGGCCGGGAAACACCATATATTTT.